This T cell receptor (beta chain) was obtained from a study of PD-1 blockade in mismatch repair-deficient tumors. The TCR-sequenced patients were a few responders to pembrolizumab. V shed 3 bases and J shed 0 bases, with 9 bases lying between them. This CDR3 region has 14 residues. CDR1 is GTSNPN, CDR2 SVGIG, per germline (reference sequence). The table came from immunoSEQ multiplex PCR; TCRdb's copy has only in-frame clones and leaves some out. The table has around 110,000 clones, about three quarters seen once. The sequencing here drew on peripheral blood, taken approximately 60 weeks after starting pembrolizumab. The chain uses TRBV30 and TRBJ2-1; D is ambiguous. The clonotype comes from an adult with mismatch repair-deficient cancer. The CDR3 DNA sequence: TGTGCCTGGAGAGGTCTGAGCTCCTACAATGAGCAGTTCTTC. This sequence encodes CAWRGLSSYNEQFF.